This T cell receptor (beta chain) emerged from a study of T cell responses to AZD1222 COVID-19 vaccine. General observations from the study: Regions 160-218 and 743-854 dominated among vaccine-associated CD4 TCRs spanning spike. As reported, nearly half of all spike-specific TCRs target variant regions that are unmutated. Donors were mostly white British, more females; clonal diversity possibly underestimated.

The repertoire was sequenced with immunoSEQ multiplex PCR; TCRdb's copy has only in-frame clones and lacks some. The sample has about 50,000 clones, roughly three quarters seen once. On this clone: Its antigen is unidentified.

The germline gives CDR1 SGHTA, CDR2 FQGNSA. The CDR3 sequence is 16 residues long. V lost 1 base, J lost 0 bases, and 10 bases lay in between. The clonotype comes from an adult who received the AZD1222 COVID-19 vaccine. Sequenced here: peripheral blood, sampled 28 days after the second AZD1222 dose. V gene TRBV7-2 combines with J gene TRBJ1-3, with a possible D match to TRBD1 (6 bases). The CDR3 here is CASSLDAGASGNTIYF. The DNA of the CDR3 is TGTGCCAGCAGCTTAGACGCAGGGGCCTCTGGAAACACCATATATTTT. The full variable domain, completed using reference TRBV7-2 and TRBJ1-3, is GAGVSQSPSNKVTEKGKDVELRCDPISGHTALYWYRQSLGQGLEFLIYFQGNSAPDKSGLPSDRFSAERTGGSVSTLTIQRTQQEDSAVYLCASSLDAGASGNTIYFGEGSWLTVV.